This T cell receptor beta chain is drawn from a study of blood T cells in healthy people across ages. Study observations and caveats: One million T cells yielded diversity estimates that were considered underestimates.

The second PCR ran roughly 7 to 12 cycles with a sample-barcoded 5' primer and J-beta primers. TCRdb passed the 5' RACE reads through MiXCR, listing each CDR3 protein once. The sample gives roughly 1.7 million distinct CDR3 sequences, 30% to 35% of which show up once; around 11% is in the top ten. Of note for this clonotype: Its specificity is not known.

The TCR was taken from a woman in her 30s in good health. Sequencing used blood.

DNA for the CDR3: TGTGCCATCAGTGAGTCCGGGACTAGTAACTACGAGCAGTACTTC. It translates to CAISESGTSNYEQYF. The chain joins TRBV10-3 to TRBJ2-7, with 8 nucleotides matching TRBD2. The CDR3 totals 15 residues. Looked up from germline, CDR1 is ENHRY and CDR2 is SYGVKD. The V segment lost 0 bases and the J segment 3 bases; nucleotides outside the gene matches: 4.